The 9 T cell receptor beta chains below were found in one sample sequenced in a study of T cell repertoires in cytomegalovirus infection. Antigens for these TCRs are unknown. TCRdb fed the reads into MiXCR, producing one record per CDR3 protein. This table holds over 250,000 distinct CDR3 sequences, around 20% found once. The sample here was cultured PBMCs, taken from culture after CMV antigen stimulation. The receptors come from a human donor in good health (CMV status not recorded). Some clones in this sample may be carry-over from other donors' samples.

This clonotype was found many times. This chain uses TRBV6-2 or TRBV6-3 with TRBJ2-3; 10 bases agree with TRBD2. This CDR3 is built from 14 residues. Germline V lookup: CDR1 MNHEY, CDR2 SVGEGT. Unmatched junction bases numbered 1, after V lost 6 bases and J lost 1 base. CDR3 sequence: CASRLAGGTDTQYF. In DNA, the CDR3 is TGTGCCAGCAGGCTAGCGGGAGGCACAGATACGCAGTATTTT.

This chain uses TRBV11-2 with TRBJ2-7, with D hard to call. The V end lost 5 bases, the J end lost 0 bases, and 14 bases lay between the germline ends. In germline, CDR1 is SGHAT, CDR2 FQNNGV. The CDR3 loop spans 15 amino acids. CDR3 sequence reads: CASSPTGVPSYEQYF. In DNA form, the CDR3 reads TGTGCCAGCAGCCCGACTGGGGTGCCCTCCTACGAGCAGTACTTC.

This clonotype was counted at least ten times. The V and J genes are TRBV7-2 and TRBJ2-7, with D possibly being TRBD1 (6 bases). V lost 2 bases and J lost 5, with 13 bases in between. Germline CDR1 is SGHTA and CDR2 is FQGNSA. CDR3 length: 14 amino acids. In DNA form, the CDR3 reads TGTGCCAGCAGCTTATTGGGGGCGTCTAACGAGCAGTACTTC. This sequence encodes CASSLLGASNEQYF.

The rearrangement joins TRBV29-1 to TRBJ2-5; TRBD2 matches at 9 bases. Germline lookup yields CDR1 SQVTM and CDR2 ANQGSEA. The CDR3 totals 13 residues. The V segment lost 6 bases and the J segment 0 bases; nucleotides outside the gene matches: 2. CDR3 sequence reads: CSVRTSDQETQYF. Here the CDR3 DNA reads TGCAGCGTCCGGACTAGCGACCAAGAGACCCAGTACTTC.

This clonotype was recorded many times. The rearrangement joins TRBV7-2 to TRBJ2-7; no reliable D call. The CDR3 spans 13 residues. Germline CDR1 reads SGHTA; CDR2 reads FQGNSA. V gave up 1 base and J gave up 9 bases, with 13 bases separating them. The CDR3 DNA sequence: TGTGCCAGCAGCTTAGACGGCTCGGCGGTGCAGTACTTC. This codes for CASSLDGSAVQYF.

This clonotype was counted only a few times. The rearrangement uses TRBV12-5 and TRBJ1-5; D remains unclear. The length of the CDR3 is 13 residues. Per the germline V gene, CDR1 is LGHNT and CDR2 is FRNRAP. The germline V and J ends were trimmed by 3 bases and 6 bases, with 9 bases remaining between them. The DNA for the CDR3 is TGTGCTAGTGGTTTTCGAGACGTTCAGCCCCAGCATTTT. Residues: CASGFRDVQPQHF. The complete variable domain, with remaining parts taken from reference TRBV12-5 and TRBJ1-5, reads DARVTQTPRHKVTEMGQEVTMRCQPILGHNTVFWYRQTMMQGLELLAYFRNRAPLDDSGMPKDRFSAEMPDATLATLKIQPSEPRDSAVYFCASGFRDVQPQHFGDGTRLSIL.

This clonotype has a count of ten or more. This chain links TRBV7-2 with TRBJ2-1, with 9 bases lining up with TRBD2. Trimming cost V 5 bases and J 6 bases; bases outside gene matches: 11. Germline CDR1 is SGHTA and CDR2 is FQGNSA. The CDR3 sequence is 16 residues long. The CDR3 region is CASSPQGSGSFNEQFF. The CDR3 nucleotides read TGTGCCAGCAGCCCACAGGGTAGCGGGAGTTTCAATGAGCAGTTCTTC.

There are a few counts of this clonotype. The CDR3 reads CASSQTWGDSPLHF. The CDR3 nucleotides are TGTGCCAGCAGTCAAACATGGGGGGATTCACCCCTCCACTTT. The rearrangement uses TRBV12-3 or TRBV12-4 and TRBJ1-6; tentatively, D is TRBD1 (5 bases). V was shortened by 5 bases and J by 8 bases, with 13 bases between the two germline ends. The CDR3 has 14 amino acids.

The sample holds many counts of this clonotype. The chain couples TRBV7-2 to TRBJ2-7, with 11 bases matching TRBD1. CDR1 and CDR2 (germline): SGHTA, FQGNSA. The CDR3 contains 16 residues. The ends lost 0 bases at V and 7 bases at J; junction bases unmatched: 8. The CDR3 region has the DNA TGTGCCAGCAGCTTAGCCATCGGACAGGGGGCAGGGGAGCAGTACTTC. Amino acid sequence: CASSLAIGQGAGEQYF.